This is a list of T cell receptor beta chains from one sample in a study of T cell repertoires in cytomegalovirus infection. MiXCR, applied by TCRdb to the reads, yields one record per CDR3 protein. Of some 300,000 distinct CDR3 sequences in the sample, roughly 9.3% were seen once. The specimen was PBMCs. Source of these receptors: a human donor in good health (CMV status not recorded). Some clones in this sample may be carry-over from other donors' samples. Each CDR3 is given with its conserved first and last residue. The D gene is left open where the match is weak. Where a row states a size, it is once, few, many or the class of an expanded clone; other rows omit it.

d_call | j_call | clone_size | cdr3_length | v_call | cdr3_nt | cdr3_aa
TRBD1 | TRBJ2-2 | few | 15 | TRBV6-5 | TGTGCCAGCAGTTACGGGACAGGGGCATCCGGGGAGCTGTTTTTT | CASSYGTGASGELFF
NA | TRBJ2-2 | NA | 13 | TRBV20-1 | TGCAGTGCTAGAATTAGCGGAGGCGGGGAGCTGTTTTTT | CSARISGGGELFF
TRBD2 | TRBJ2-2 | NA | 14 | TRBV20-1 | TGCAGTGCTCGACTAGCGGGACCGACCGGGGAGCTGTTTTTT | CSARLAGPTGELFF
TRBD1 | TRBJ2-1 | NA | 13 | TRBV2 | TGTGCCAGCAGCGCGGACAGGGTAGGTGAGCAGTTCTTC | CASSADRVGEQFF
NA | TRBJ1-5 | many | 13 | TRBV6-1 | TGTGCCACTTCGGGGTCGCGGAATCAGCCCCAGCATTTT | CATSGSRNQPQHF
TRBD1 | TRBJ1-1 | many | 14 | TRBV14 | TGTGCCAGCAGCCTAGACAGGGTTTTCACTGAAGCTTTCTTT | CASSLDRVFTEAFF
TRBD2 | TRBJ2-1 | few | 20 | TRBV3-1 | TGTGCCAGCAGCCAAGGAATAGCGGGGGGCCATCGAGGCTCCTACAATGAGCAGTTCTTC | CASSQGIAGGHRGSYNEQFF
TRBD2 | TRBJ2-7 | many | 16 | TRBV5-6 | TGTGCCAGCAGCACCCTAGGACTAGCACCTGAGTACGAGCAGTACTTC | CASSTLGLAPEYEQYF
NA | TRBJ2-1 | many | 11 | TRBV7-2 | TGTGCCAGCAGCTTAGCGTATGAGCAGTTCTTC | CASSLAYEQFF
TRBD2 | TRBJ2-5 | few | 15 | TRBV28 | TGTGCCAGCAGCCGATGGACTAGCGGGTCGGAGACCCAGTACTTC | CASSRWTSGSETQYF
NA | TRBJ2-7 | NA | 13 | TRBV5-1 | TGCGCCAGCAGCGTCGGGGCATCCTACGAGCAGTACTTC | CASSVGASYEQYF
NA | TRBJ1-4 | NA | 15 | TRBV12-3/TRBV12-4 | TGTGCCAGCAGTCCTAACTGGGCCTCTAATGAAAAACTGTTTTTT | CASSPNWASNEKLFF
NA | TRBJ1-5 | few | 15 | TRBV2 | TGTGCCAGCAGTGAGGGACCTTATAGCAATCAGCCCCAGCATTTT | CASSEGPYSNQPQHF
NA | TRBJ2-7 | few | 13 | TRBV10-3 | TGTGCCATCAGTGGTTGGGACTCCTACGAGCAGTACTTC | CAISGWDSYEQYF
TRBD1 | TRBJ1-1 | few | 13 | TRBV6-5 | TGTGCCAGCAGTGCTCAAACAGGGGCGATGGCTTTCTTT | CASSAQTGAMAFF
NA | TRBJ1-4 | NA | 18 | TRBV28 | TGTGCCAGCAGTTTAGAATTGGATGGCAGGGCTATTAATGAAAAACTGTTTTTT | CASSLELDGRAINEKLFF
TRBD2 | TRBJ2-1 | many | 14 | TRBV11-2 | TGTGCCAGCAGACCCTCTAGCGGGGGGGCCAAGCAGTTCTTC | CASRPSSGGAKQFF
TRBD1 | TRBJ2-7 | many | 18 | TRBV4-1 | TGCGCCAGCAGCCAGACTCCCCAACTTCGGGACAGTACCTACGAGCAGTACTTC | CASSQTPQLRDSTYEQYF
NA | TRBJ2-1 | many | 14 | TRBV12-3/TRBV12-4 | TGTGCCAGCAGTTCTTCTGGCCTTAGCGCTGAGCAGTTCTTC | CASSSSGLSAEQFF
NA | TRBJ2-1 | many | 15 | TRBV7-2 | TGTGCCAGCAGCTTCCGGAGAAGCTCCTACAATGAGCAGTTCTTC | CASSFRRSSYNEQFF
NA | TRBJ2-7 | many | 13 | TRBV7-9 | TGTGCCAGCAGCTTAGGACTGAACTACGAGCAGTACTTC | CASSLGLNYEQYF
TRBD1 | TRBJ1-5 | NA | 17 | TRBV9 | TGTGCCAGCAGCTCCTCCCCGGACAGGGTGAGGGTTCGGCCCCAGCATTTT | CASSSSPDRVRVRPQHF
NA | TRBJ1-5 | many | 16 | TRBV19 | TGTGCCAGTAGTATGACGGGGGGTTGGGGCAATCAGCCCCAGCATTTT | CASSMTGGWGNQPQHF
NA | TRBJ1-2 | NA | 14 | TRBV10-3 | TGTGCCATCAGTCTCGGGGAAACTAACTATGGCTACACCTTC | CAISLGETNYGYTF
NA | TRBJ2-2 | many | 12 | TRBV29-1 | TGCAGCGTTGATGATAACACCGGGGAGCTGTTTTTT | CSVDDNTGELFF
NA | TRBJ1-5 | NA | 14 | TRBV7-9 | TGTGCCAGCAGCCCCGGGTCACCGTCACAGCCCCAGCATTTT | CASSPGSPSQPQHF
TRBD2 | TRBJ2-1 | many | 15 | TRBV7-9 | TGTGCCAGCAGCTTCCCCCGACTAGCGGGGAATGAGCAGTTCTTC | CASSFPRLAGNEQFF
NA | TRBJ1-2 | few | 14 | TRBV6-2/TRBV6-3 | TGTGCCAGCAGTTCCCGAGACAGAATCTATGGCTACACCTTC | CASSSRDRIYGYTF
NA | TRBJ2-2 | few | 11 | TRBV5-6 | TGTGCCAGCAGCCGAGTAGGGGAGCTGTTTTTT | CASSRVGELFF
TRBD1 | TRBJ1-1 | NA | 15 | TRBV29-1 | TGCAGCGTTGAAGACTGGGGACAGGGTGGCACTGAAGCTTTCTTT | CSVEDWGQGGTEAFF
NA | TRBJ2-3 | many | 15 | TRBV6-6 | TGTGCCAGCAGAAAACAGCACGCTAGCACAGATACGCAGTATTTT | CASRKQHASTDTQYF
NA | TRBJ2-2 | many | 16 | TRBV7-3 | TGTGCCAGCAGCCAACAGGGAACTGCGAACACCGGGGAGCTGTTTTTT | CASSQQGTANTGELFF
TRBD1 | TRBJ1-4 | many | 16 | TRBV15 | TGTGCCACCAGCCGGGGAGAAGGGACAGCTAATGAAAAACTGTTTTTT | CATSRGEGTANEKLFF
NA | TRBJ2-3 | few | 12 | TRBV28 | TGTGCCAGCAGTACAGGGACTCTTACGCAGTATTTT | CASSTGTLTQYF
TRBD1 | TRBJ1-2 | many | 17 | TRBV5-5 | TGTGCCAGCAGCTTCCGGGACAGGGTGACCCCAAACTATGGCTACACCTTC | CASSFRDRVTPNYGYTF
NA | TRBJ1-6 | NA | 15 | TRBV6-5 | TGTGCCAGCAGTTACTTCGGGTCCAATAATTCACCCCTCCACTTT | CASSYFGSNNSPLHF
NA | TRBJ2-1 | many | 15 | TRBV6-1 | TGTGCCAGCAGTCTCGCCAGGGTCTCCTACAATGAGCAGTTCTTC | CASSLARVSYNEQFF